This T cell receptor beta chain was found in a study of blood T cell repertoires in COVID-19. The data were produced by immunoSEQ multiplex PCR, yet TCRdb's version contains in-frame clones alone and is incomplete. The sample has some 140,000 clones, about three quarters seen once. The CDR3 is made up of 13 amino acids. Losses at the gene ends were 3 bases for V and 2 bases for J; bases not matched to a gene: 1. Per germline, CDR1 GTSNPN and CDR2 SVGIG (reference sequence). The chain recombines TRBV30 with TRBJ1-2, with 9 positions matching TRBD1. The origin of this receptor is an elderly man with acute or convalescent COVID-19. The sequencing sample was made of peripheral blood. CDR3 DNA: TGTGCCTGGAGAGGGACAGGGAACTATGGCTACACCTTC. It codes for CAWRGTGNYGYTF.